This T cell receptor (beta chain) appears in the sequencing data of a study of blood T cell repertoires in COVID-19. Turning to the study itself: Donors in the United States, Italy and Spain gave samples during acute or convalescent COVID-19. The cDNA or gDNA used as material had been derived from T cells, B-cell-depleted T cells, or PBMCs.

In the original analysis: Quantification of nucleated cells was approximated via reference gene primer amplification. Data came from immunoSEQ multiplex PCR; TCRdb stores just in-frame clones and leaves some out. V and J calls and clone size are as listed in that table; D and trimming were resolved from the DNA. Here the sample spans approximately 400,000 clones, approximately 88% being singletons. Seattle enrolled patients during active infection and tracked them longitudinally. CDR3 size: 13 residues. Per the germline V gene, CDR1 is LNHDA and CDR2 is SQIVND (reference sequence). V gave up 6 bases and J gave up 6 bases; unmatched junction bases: 1.

The sequencing sample was made of peripheral blood. The J gene is TRBJ2-1, the V gene TRBV19; 11 bases are shared with TRBD1. The sequence was obtained from a woman aged 50 to 60 with COVID-19, enrolled during active disease. The CDR3 nucleotides are TGTGCCAGTAGGGGGACAGGGGGCAATGAGCAGTTCTTC. Protein sequence: CASRGTGGNEQFF.